Listed below are T cell receptor beta chains from one sample, sequenced in a study of blood T cell repertoires in COVID-19. This table comes from immunoSEQ multiplex PCR, and its TCRdb copy is limited to in-frame clones, with some not included. This sample has 75,000 to 80,000 clones, with approximately 86% found just once. Sequenced: peripheral blood. These receptors all stem from a human donor in a cohort sampled during active COVID-19. Both conserved end residues are part of each CDR3. D genes are given only for firm matches. Clone sizes are given selectively: once, few, many, or a class where the clone is expanded.

d_call	v_call	clone_size	j_call	cdr3_nt	cdr3_aa
TRBD1	TRBV19	.	TRBJ1-1	TGTGCCAGTAGTATCGGGCAGGGGGCGAGCACTGAAGCTTTCTTT	CASSIGQGASTEAFF
TRBD1	TRBV6-2/TRBV6-3	.	TRBJ2-7	TGTGCCAGCAGCTACTCGACAGGGGACTTGAGTGAGCAGTACTTC	CASSYSTGDLSEQYF
TRBD1	TRBV29-1	few	TRBJ2-2	TGCAGCGTTAGAACCGGGACAGCAAACACCGGGGAGCTGTTTTTT	CSVRTGTANTGELFF
TRBD2	TRBV19	.	TRBJ2-5	TGTGCCAGTAGTATAGGGGGACTAGCGGGGAGTCAAGAGACCCAGTACTTC	CASSIGGLAGSQETQYF
.	TRBV7-2	few	TRBJ1-5	TGTGCCAGCAGCTTGCAGGCTGCAAAGCCCCAGCATTTT	CASSLQAAKPQHF
.	TRBV18	.	TRBJ1-2	TGTGCCAGCTCACCGGAGCCCTTTTATGGCTACACCTTC	CASSPEPFYGYTF
TRBD1	TRBV5-1	.	TRBJ1-3	TGCGCCAGCAGCTTGGTAGTAGAGACAGGGGCTGGAAACACCATATATTTT	CASSLVVETGAGNTIYF
.	TRBV5-4	few	TRBJ2-1	TGTGCCAGCAGCTTGGGGGGAAGGGAGTACAATGAGCAGTTCTTC	CASSLGGREYNEQFF
TRBD2	TRBV5-1	.	TRBJ2-7	TGCGCCAGCAAACTAGCGGGGGACCTCTCCTACGAGCAGTACTTC	CASKLAGDLSYEQYF
.	TRBV19	.	TRBJ1-4	TGTGCCAGTAGCAACAGAGAGAGGGAGCGTGAAAAACTGTTTTTT	CASSNREREREKLFF
.	TRBV18	.	TRBJ1-1	TGTGCCAGCTCACCACCGGGGCAGGGCGACACTGAAGCTTTCTTT	CASSPPGQGDTEAFF
.	TRBV3-1/TRBV3-2	.	TRBJ2-5	TGTGCCAGCAGCCAAGGGGGGCAGGGCGAGGAGACCCAGTACTTC	CASSQGGQGEETQYF
.	TRBV28	.	TRBJ1-2	TGTGCCAGCAGGCCCCAGGTGGGTGGCTACACCTTC	CASRPQVGGYTF
TRBD1	TRBV27	.	TRBJ1-1	TGTGCCAGCAGTCCCCGGCCCGGGACAGCCGAAGATACTGAAGCTTTCTTT	CASSPRPGTAEDTEAFF
TRBD1	TRBV5-1	.	TRBJ1-2	TGCGCCAGCAGCTTTACCGGACAGGGGAACTATGGCTACACCTTC	CASSFTGQGNYGYTF
.	TRBV9	.	TRBJ2-1	TGTGCCAGCAGCGTAGCCTCAGGCAATGAGCAGTTCTTC	CASSVASGNEQFF
TRBD2	TRBV19	.	TRBJ2-5	TGTGCCAGTAGTAAAAACGGACTAGCGGGAGGACCAAGAGAGACCCAGTACTTC	CASSKNGLAGGPRETQYF
.	TRBV15	.	TRBJ2-3	TGTGCCACCAGCAGACAGTACACAGATACGCAGTATTTT	CATSRQYTDTQYF
TRBD1	TRBV19	.	TRBJ2-7	TGTGCCAGTAGCATGTTTTTCGTCCCACCATATGCCCGGGGACAGGGTATTTACGAGCAGTACTTC	CASSMFFVPPYARGQGIYEQYF
.	TRBV5-6	.	TRBJ1-1	TGTGCCAGCAGCCCAGTTCGTACGTCTGAAGCTTTCTTT	CASSPVRTSEAFF
.	TRBV27	.	TRBJ1-6	TGTGCCAGCAGTTTATCCCCGACACCGAATTCACCCCTCCACTTT	CASSLSPTPNSPLHF
.	TRBV7-9	.	TRBJ2-7	TGTGCCAGCAGCTTAGGGTCACTCTCCTACGAGCAGTACTTC	CASSLGSLSYEQYF
.	TRBV25-1	.	TRBJ2-4	TGTGCCAGCAGTGAATACCAGGGTGACAAAAACATTCAGTACTTC	CASSEYQGDKNIQYF
.	TRBV11-1	once	TRBJ2-1	TGTGCCAGCAGCTTAAGGGGGAGCTCCTACAATGAGCAGTTCTTC	CASSLRGSSYNEQFF
.	TRBV10-3	.	TRBJ2-7	TGTGCCATCAGTCCAGGGTACGAGCAGTACTTC	CAISPGYEQYF
TRBD1	TRBV2	.	TRBJ1-6	TGTGCCAACTCAGGGACAGGGACGGCACCCCTCCACTTT	CANSGTGTAPLHF